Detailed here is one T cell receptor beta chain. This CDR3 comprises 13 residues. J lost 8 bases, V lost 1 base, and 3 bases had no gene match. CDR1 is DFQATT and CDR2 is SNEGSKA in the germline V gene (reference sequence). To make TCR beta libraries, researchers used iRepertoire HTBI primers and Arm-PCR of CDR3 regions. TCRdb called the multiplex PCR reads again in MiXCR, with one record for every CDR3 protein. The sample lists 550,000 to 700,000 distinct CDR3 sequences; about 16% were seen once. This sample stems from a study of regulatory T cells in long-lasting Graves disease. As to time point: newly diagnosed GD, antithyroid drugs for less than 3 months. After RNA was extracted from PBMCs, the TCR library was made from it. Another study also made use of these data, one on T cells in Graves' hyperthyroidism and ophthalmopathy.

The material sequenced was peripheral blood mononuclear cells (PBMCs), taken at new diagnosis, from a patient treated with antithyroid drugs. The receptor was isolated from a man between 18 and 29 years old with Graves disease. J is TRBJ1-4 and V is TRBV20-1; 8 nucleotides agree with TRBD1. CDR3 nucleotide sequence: TGCAGTGCTAGAGCAGGGGGCCCGGAAAAACTGTTTTTT. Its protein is CSARAGGPEKLFF.